The present T cell receptor (beta chain) was sequenced within a study of blood T cell repertoires in COVID-19. As for the study in general: Samples taken during acute and convalescent COVID-19 were collected in the United States, Italy and Spain. T cells, B-cell-depleted T cells, or PBMCs provided the cDNA or gDNA that served as material.

Original methodology: Nucleated cell number was recorded as an estimate derived from reference gene primer amplification. Measured with immunoSEQ multiplex PCR; TCRdb has only the in-frame clones, and not every one. The V and J calls and the clone size are those of that table, but D and trimming were determined from the DNA. Of more than 85,000 clones in the sample, around 79% are singletons; the top ten hold 16%. Germline CDR1 and CDR2: WSHSY and SAAADI. Trimming shortened V by 3 bases and J by 1 base, and 6 bases separated the two germline ends. This CDR3 comprises 13 residues. The sequencing input was peripheral blood. The V call is TRBV10-2, the J call TRBJ1-1; the D is unclear. The origin of this receptor is an elderly woman with active or convalescent COVID-19. CDR3 nucleotides: TGCGCCAGCAGTGATGGCAGGAACACTGAAGCTTTCTTT. Protein sequence: CASSDGRNTEAFF.